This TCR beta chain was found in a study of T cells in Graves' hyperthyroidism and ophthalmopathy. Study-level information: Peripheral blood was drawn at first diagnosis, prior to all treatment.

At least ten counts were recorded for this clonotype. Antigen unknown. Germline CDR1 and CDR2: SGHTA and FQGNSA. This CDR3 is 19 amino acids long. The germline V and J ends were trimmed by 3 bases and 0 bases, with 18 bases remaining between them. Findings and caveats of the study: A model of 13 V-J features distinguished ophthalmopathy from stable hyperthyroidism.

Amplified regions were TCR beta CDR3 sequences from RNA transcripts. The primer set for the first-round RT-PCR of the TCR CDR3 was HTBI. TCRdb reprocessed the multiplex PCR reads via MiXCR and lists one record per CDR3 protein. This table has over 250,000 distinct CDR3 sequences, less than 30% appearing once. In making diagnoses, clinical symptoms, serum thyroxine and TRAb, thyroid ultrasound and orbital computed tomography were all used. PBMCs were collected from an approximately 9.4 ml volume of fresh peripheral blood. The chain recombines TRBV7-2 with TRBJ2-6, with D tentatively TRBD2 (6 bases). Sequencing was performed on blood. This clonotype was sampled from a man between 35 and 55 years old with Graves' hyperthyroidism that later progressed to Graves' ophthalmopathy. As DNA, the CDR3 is TGTGCCAGCAGCTTCCTCTTCGTCCCAGCGGGCTCTGGGGCCAACGTCCTGACTTTC. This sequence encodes CASSFLFVPAGSGANVLTF. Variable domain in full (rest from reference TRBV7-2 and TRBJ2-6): GAGVSQSPSNKVTEKGKDVELRCDPISGHTALYWYRQSLGQGLEFLIYFQGNSAPDKSGLPSDRFSAERTGGSVSTLTIQRTQQEDSAVYLCASSFLFVPAGSGANVLTFGAGSRLTVL.